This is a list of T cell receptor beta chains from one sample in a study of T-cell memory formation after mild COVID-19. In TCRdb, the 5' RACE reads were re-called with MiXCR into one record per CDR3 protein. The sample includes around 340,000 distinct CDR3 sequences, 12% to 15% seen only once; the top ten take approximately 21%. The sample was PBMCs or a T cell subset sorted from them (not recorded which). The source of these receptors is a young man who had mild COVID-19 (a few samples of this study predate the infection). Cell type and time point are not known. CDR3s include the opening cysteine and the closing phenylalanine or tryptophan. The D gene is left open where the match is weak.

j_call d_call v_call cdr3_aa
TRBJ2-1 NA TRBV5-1 CASSLAGTLYNEQFF
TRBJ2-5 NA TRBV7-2 CASSLSSGGGQETQYF
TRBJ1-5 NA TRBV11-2 CASSLTSGQPQHF
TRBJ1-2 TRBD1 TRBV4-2 CASSQGDSFGYTF
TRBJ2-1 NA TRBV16 CASSRTGNYNEQFF
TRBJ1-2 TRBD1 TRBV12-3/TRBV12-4 CASSREGGQGVLYSPPNYGYTF
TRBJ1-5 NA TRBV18 CASSPNLGNQPQHF
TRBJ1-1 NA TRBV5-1 CASNNGGANTEAFF
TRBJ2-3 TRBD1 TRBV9 CASSVVETGRDTQYF
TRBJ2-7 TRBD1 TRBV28 CASRGGQARQYF
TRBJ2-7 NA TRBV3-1 CASSRNTYEQYF
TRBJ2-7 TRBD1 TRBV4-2 CASSHQGTGSNEQYF
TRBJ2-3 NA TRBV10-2 CASSESALYTDTQYF
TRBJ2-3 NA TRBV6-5 CASSYSNRAVDTQYF
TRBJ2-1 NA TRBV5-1 CASSLAGNPSYNEQFF
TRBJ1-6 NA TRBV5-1 CASSLGPQRAPLHF
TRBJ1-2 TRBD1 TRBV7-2 CASSSQTGGFYGYTF
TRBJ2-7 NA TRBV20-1 CSASVTSGHGKYF
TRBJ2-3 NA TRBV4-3 CASSQDKSSGTDTQYF
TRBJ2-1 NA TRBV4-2 CASSQGEGGEQFF
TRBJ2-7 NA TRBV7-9 CASSLGGGTPRAYEQYF
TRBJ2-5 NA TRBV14 CASSQTRGLETQYF
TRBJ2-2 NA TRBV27 CASSLARAPRGGELFF
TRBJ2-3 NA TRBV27 CASGWGGGFTDTQYF
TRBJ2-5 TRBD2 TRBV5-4 CASSPRERGEETQYF
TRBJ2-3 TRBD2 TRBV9 CASSDQRTSGTDTQYF